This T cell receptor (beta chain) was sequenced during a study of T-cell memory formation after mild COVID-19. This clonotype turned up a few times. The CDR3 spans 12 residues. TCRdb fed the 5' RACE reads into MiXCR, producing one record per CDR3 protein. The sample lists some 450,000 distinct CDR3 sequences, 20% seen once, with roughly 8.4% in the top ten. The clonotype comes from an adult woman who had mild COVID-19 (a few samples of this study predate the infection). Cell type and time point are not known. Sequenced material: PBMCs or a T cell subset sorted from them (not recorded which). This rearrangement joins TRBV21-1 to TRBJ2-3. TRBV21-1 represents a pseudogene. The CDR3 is CASSARTDTQYF. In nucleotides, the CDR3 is TGTGCCAGCAGCGCTCGAACAGATACGCAGTATTTT.